The entry below gives a single T cell receptor beta chain sequence along with its context. Germline V CDR1 and CDR2: DFQATT, SNEGSKA (reference sequence). Trimming took off 5 bases at V and 3 bases at J, with 14 bases between the two ends. The CDR3 runs to 13 residues. TCR beta CDR3 regions were amplified from RNA transcripts. The library came from an HTBI-primed first-round RT-PCR and a second-round multiplex PCR. TCRdb reprocessed the multiplex PCR reads with MiXCR, giving one entry per CDR3 protein. The top ten clones hold 11% of a sample with 900,000 to 1,200,000 distinct CDR3 sequences, about 38% of them seen once. The data were taken from a study of Graves' ophthalmopathy and Graves' hyperthyroidism.

This clonotype was obtained from an adult man with Graves' hyperthyroidism. The V call is TRBV20-1, the J call TRBJ2-7; D is uncertain. Specimen: peripheral blood or thyroid tissue (not recorded which). The CDR3 spells CSAVRRLSYEQYF. The CDR3 DNA is TGCAGTGCTGTCCGGAGACTTAGCTACGAGCAGTACTTC.